Detailed here is one T cell receptor (beta chain). This entry belongs to a study of cytomegalovirus exposure and HLA in healthy donors. In the PCR, 60 Vbeta and 13 Jbeta primers were used. Here immunoSEQ multiplex PCR was the method, and the copy in TCRdb shows in-frame clones only, minus some. The sample holds 150,000 to 200,000 clones; approximately 83% are singletons and the top ten take 2.5% to 3.5%. V lost 6 bases to trimming and J lost 8 bases; unmatched junction nucleotides: 5. This CDR3 region has 11 residues. CDR1 is GTSNPN, CDR2 SVGIG, per germline (reference sequence). The receptor was isolated from a male donor in good health and CMV-seronegative. The specimen sequenced was PBMCs. V is TRBV30 and J is TRBJ1-2, with 8 bases fitting TRBD1. CDR3 residues: CACQGARGYTF. CDR3 nucleotide sequence: TGTGCCTGCCAGGGGGCTCGGGGCTACACCTTC. Supplemented by reference TRBV30 and TRBJ1-2, the full variable domain reads SQTIHQWPATLVQPVGSPLSLECTVEGTSNPNLYWYRQAAGRGLQLLFYSVGIGQISSEVPQNLSASRPQDRQFILSSKKLLLSDSGFYLCACQGARGYTFGSGTRLTVV.